One T cell receptor (beta chain) is described in this entry. Its antigen is not identified. CDR3 length: 17 residues. Germline V gives CDR1 LNHDA, CDR2 SQIVND (reference sequence). Deletions cut 3 bases from V and 1 base from J, with 19 bases between. The data stem from a study of T cell responses to AZD1222 COVID-19 vaccine. Assay used: immunoSEQ multiplex PCR; TCRdb lists only in-frame clones, some missing. Here the sample spans about 120,000 clones, around 89% being singletons. General study results and limits: Mostly white British, mostly female donors; authors suggested clonal diversity may be underestimated.

The material sequenced was peripheral blood, taken 28 days after the second AZD1222 dose. This sequence was found in an adult who received the AZD1222 COVID-19 vaccine. V is TRBV19 and J is TRBJ2-7; D may match TRBD1 or TRBD2 (7 bases each). In nucleotides, the CDR3 is TGTGCCAGTAGTATTGGGCCCAGGGGGGGGCGTTCCTACGAGCAGTACTTC. It encodes CASSIGPRGGRSYEQYF.